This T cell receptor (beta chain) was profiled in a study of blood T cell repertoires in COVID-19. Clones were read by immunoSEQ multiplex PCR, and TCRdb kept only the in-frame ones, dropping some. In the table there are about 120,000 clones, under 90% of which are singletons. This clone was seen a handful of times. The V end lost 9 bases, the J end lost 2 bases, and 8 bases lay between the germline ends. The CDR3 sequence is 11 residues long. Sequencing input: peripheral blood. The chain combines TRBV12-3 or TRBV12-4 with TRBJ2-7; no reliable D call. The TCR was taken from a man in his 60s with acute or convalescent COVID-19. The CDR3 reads CASSGTYEQYF. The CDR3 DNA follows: TGTGCCAGTTCAGGAACCTACGAGCAGTACTTC.